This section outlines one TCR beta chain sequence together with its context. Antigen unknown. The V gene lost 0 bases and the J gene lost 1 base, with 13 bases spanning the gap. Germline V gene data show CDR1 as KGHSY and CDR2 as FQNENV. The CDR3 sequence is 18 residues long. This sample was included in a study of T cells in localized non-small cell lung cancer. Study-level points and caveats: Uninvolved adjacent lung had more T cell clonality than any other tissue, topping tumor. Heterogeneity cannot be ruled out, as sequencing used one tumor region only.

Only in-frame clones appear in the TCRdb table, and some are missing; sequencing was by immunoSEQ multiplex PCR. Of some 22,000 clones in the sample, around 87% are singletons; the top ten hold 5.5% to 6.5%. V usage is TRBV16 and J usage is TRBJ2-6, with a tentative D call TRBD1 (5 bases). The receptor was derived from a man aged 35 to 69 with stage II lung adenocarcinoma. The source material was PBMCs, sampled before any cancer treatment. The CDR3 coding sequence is TGTGCCAGCAGCCAATCGTGGACAAAAGATTCTGGGGCCAACGTCCTGACTTTC. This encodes CASSQSWTKDSGANVLTF.